Following are 25 T cell receptor beta chains from one sample sequenced in a study of T cells in Graves' hyperthyroidism and ophthalmopathy. RNA transcripts served as the template for amplifying TCR beta CDR3 regions. The HTBI set primed first-round TCR CDR3 RT-PCR. In TCRdb, the multiplex PCR reads were re-called with MiXCR into one record per CDR3 protein. Altogether about 550,000 distinct CDR3 sequences are present, around 20% being singletons, with the ten largest covering more than 25%. What was sequenced was blood. The receptors come from a man aged 18 to 30 with Graves' hyperthyroidism.

The J gene is TRBJ2-7, the V gene TRBV20-1, with D perhaps matching TRBD2 (5 bases). The CDR3 runs 14 residues. The V gene's germline CDR1 is DFQATT and CDR2 SNEGSKA (reference sequence). The V end lost 3 bases, the J end lost 5 bases, and 17 bases lay between the germline ends. Written as DNA, the CDR3 is TGCAGTGCTAGTCGCCCCAGGACGGGGAACGAGCAGTACTTC. Residues: CSASRPRTGNEQYF.

Many counts were recorded for this clonotype. The chain uses TRBV4-2 and TRBJ1-2; 7 nucleotides agree with TRBD1. V trimming: 0 bases; J trimming: 6 bases; junction bases outside the gene matches: 7. CDR1 and CDR2 from the germline V gene are LGHNA and YNFKEQ. The CDR3 contains 15 residues. DNA for the CDR3: TGTGCCAGCAGCCAAGAAGGGAGGGGGACAGATGGCTACACCTTC. This encodes CASSQEGRGTDGYTF.

Turning to this clonotype: A much larger clone lies one base from this, so it may be a read error. The conserved final phenylalanine or tryptophan is absent from the CDR3, which likely points to a read error. The chain joins TRBV24-1 to TRBJ1-5, with D perhaps TRBD1 (5 bases). This CDR3 spans 15 amino acids. Trimming left V 4 bases short and J 6 bases short, with 15 bases between. The germline CDR1 and CDR2 sequences are KGHDR and SFDVKD. The CDR3 DNA sequence: TGTGCCACCAGTGACCCCCGGGACCGTCTTCAGCCCCAGCATTTG. This sequence encodes CATSDPRDRLQPQHL.

This clonotype appeared many times. CDR3 sequence: CASSLFSSTGTGLTGELFF. As DNA, the CDR3 is TGTGCCAGCAGTTTATTCTCCAGTACCGGGACAGGGCTTACCGGGGAGCTGTTTTTT. The chain links TRBV28 to TRBJ2-2; 9 nucleotides match TRBD1. This CDR3 spans 19 amino acids. J was trimmed by 5 bases and V by 1 base; bases with no gene match: 14. CDR1 is MDHEN and CDR2 is SYDVKM in the germline V gene.

The sample holds a few counts of this clonotype. The rearrangement links TRBV11-3 to TRBJ2-5; D remains ambiguous. V lost 5 bases and J 5 bases, leaving 15 bases between the germline ends. CDR1 and CDR2 from the germline V gene are SGHNT and YENEEA. The length of the CDR3 is 14 residues. DNA of the CDR3: TGTGCCAGCAGCCCCCCTAGTAGAATGGAGACCCAGTACTTC. Translating it yields CASSPPSRMETQYF.

This clonotype occurred once. One base away lies a much larger clone, so this may be a sequencing read error. The CDR3 does not close with the conserved phenylalanine or tryptophan, likely indicating a read error. The V gene is TRBV2, the J gene TRBJ1-6; D may be TRBD1 (6 bases). V was shortened by 1 base and J by 3 bases, with 10 bases between the two germline ends. The length of the CDR3 is 16 residues. Germline lookup yields CDR1 SNHLY and CDR2 FYNNEI. This chain's CDR3 is CASSEEDSYYNSPLHL. The CDR3 DNA reads TGTGCCAGCAGTGAAGAGGACAGCTACTATAATTCACCCCTCCACTTG.

This clonotype was seen a few times. A single base separates this from a much larger clone, so it may be a read error. The genes are TRBV29-1 and TRBJ1-2; TRBD1 aligns across 8 bases. Germline CDR1 reads SQVTM; CDR2 reads ANQGSEA. The CDR3 covers 13 residues. The J segment lost 5 bases and the V segment lost 6 bases, leaving 8 bases of the junction unmatched. The CDR3 DNA sequence: TGCAGCGTGGCCGGGACAGGTATATATGGCTACACCTTC. Its protein is CSVAGTGIYGYTF.

This clonotype has at least ten counts. One end of the junction varies from germline; a read error may be responsible. This rearrangement joins TRBV27 to TRBJ2-5, with 8 bases fitting TRBD2. Looked up from germline, CDR1 is MNHEY and CDR2 is SMNVEV (reference sequence). This CDR3 spans 16 amino acids. CDR3 in amino acids: CASSLSGLGGRETQYF. The DNA for the CDR3 is TGTGCCAGCAGTCTATCGGGACTAGGGGGGCGAGAGACCCAGTACTTC.

This clonotype was recorded at least ten times. This chain connects TRBV5-1 to TRBJ2-5; the D call may be TRBD1 or TRBD2 (5 bases each). Germline V lookup: CDR1 SGHRS, CDR2 YFSETQ. The CDR3 runs to 14 residues. V lost 4 bases and J 1 base, leaving 11 bases between the germline ends. This chain's CDR3 is CASSRAGTQETQYF. The CDR3 DNA reads TGCGCCAGCAGCCGGGCAGGGACCCAAGAGACCCAGTACTTC.

This clonotype was counted ten times or more. The CDR3 coding sequence is TGCAGTGCTAGCGGGGGTTATGGCTACACCTTC. Translation gives CSASGGYGYTF. The chain carries TRBV20-1 and TRBJ1-2; a weak D match, TRBD1 (5 bases). The V gene lost 3 bases and the J gene lost 5 bases, with 7 bases spanning the gap. Looked up from germline, CDR1 is DFQATT and CDR2 is SNEGSKA (reference sequence). CDR3 length: 11 residues.

This clonotype was observed many times. The gene calls are TRBV2 and TRBJ1-1, with D tentatively TRBD1 (5 bases). The CDR3 extends over 15 amino acids. Germline CDR1 SNHLY, CDR2 FYNNEI. V lost 4 bases, J lost 5 bases, and 17 bases lay in between. As DNA, the CDR3 is TGTGCCAGCAGTGGGTGGGGTCGAAAGGGGACTGAAGCTTTCTTT. It is translated as CASSGWGRKGTEAFF.

This clonotype appeared many times. This rearrangement joins TRBV28 to TRBJ2-7, with TRBD2 identical over 8 bases. V dropped 4 bases and J dropped 3; count of bases not matched to a gene: 11. Germline CDR1 reads MDHEN; CDR2 reads SYDVKM. The CDR3 sequence is 16 residues long. CDR3 region: CASSSPAAGANYEQYF. The DNA of the CDR3 is TGTGCCAGCAGTTCCCCCGCAGCGGGGGCGAACTACGAGCAGTACTTC.

This clonotype was counted between two and nine times. The chain joins TRBV24-1 to TRBJ1-5; D is unresolved. Germline CDR1 is KGHDR and CDR2 is SFDVKD. The germline V and J ends were trimmed by 0 bases and 7 bases, with 9 bases remaining between them. The CDR3 consists of 14 residues. The CDR3 DNA reads as TGTGCCACCAGTGATTTGCCCGGTGGCCAGCCCCAGCATTTT. Encoded protein: CATSDLPGGQPQHF.

This clonotype was recorded many times. CDR3 loop: CASSLGVWGGYDGYTF. CDR3 coding DNA: TGTGCCAGCAGCTTAGGAGTGTGGGGAGGATATGATGGCTACACCTTC. The chain recombines TRBV13 with TRBJ1-2; D gene ambiguous. V was trimmed by 0 bases and J by 6 bases, leaving 17 bases between them. The CDR3 totals 16 residues. CDR1 is PRHDT and CDR2 is FYEKMQ in the germline V gene (reference sequence).

Only a few counts were recorded for this clonotype. The J gene is TRBJ2-2, the V gene TRBV2, with 7 bases fitting TRBD2. With 5 bases clipped from V and 5 bases from J, the junction kept 5 bases outside the gene matches. The CDR3 runs to 14 residues. From germline, CDR1 is SNHLY and CDR2 FYNNEI. This CDR3 reads CASSSIGRTGELFF. The CDR3 DNA sequence: TGTGCCAGCAGTTCTATCGGGAGGACCGGGGAGCTGTTTTTT. The full variable domain, rest sourced from reference TRBV2 and TRBJ2-2, is EPEVTQTPSHQVTQMGQEVILRCVPISNHLYFYWYRQILGQKVEFLVSFYNNEISEKSEIFDDQFSVERPDGSNFTLKIRSTKLEDSAMYFCASSSIGRTGELFFGEGSRLTVL.

Regarding this clonotype: At one end the junction does not follow the germline gene, possibly because of a read error. The CDR3 region is CASSPYGGSGANTGELCF. CDR3 nucleotide sequence: TGCGCCAGCAGCCCCTACGGCGGGAGCGGGGCGAACACCGGGGAGCTGTGTTTT. The gene calls are TRBV4-1 and TRBJ2-2, with 7 bases fitting TRBD2. Looked up from germline, CDR1 is MGHRA and CDR2 is YSYEKL. The CDR3 runs 18 residues.

At least ten counts were recorded for this clonotype. V and J are TRBV12-3 or TRBV12-4 and TRBJ1-5; 9 bases agree with TRBD1. The junction had 5 bases not matched to a gene; V was cut back by 5 bases and J by 6 bases. The CDR3 sequence is 14 residues long. CDR3 bases: TGTGCCAGCAGTAGACAGGGGGACGGTCAGCCCCAGCATTTT. Amino acids: CASSRQGDGQPQHF.

This clonotype has a count of ten or more. The V and J genes are TRBV28 and TRBJ2-5, with D perhaps TRBD2 (6 bases). Germline assignment: CDR1 MDHEN and CDR2 SYDVKM. Trimming cost V 4 bases and J 5 bases, with 20 bases left between them. The CDR3 covers 16 residues. The CDR3 sequence: CASSSRGGLIWETQYF. CDR3 nucleotides: TGTGCCAGCAGTTCCCGGGGAGGCTTAATTTGGGAGACCCAGTACTTC. The whole variable domain, filled in from reference TRBV28 and TRBJ2-5, reads DVKVTQSSRYLVKRTGEKVFLECVQDMDHENMFWYRQDPGLGLRLIYFSYDVKMKEKGDIPEGYSVSREKKERFSLILESASTNQTSMYLCASSSRGGLIWETQYFGPGTRLLVL.

This chain connects TRBV2 to TRBJ1-2, with TRBD1 matching 7 bases. CDR1 is SNHLY, CDR2 FYNNEI, per germline. V was clipped by 9 bases and J by 8 bases; unmatched bases: 12. This CDR3 region has 13 residues. The CDR3 here is CASINKGAYGYTF. CDR3 bases: TGTGCCAGTATCAATAAGGGGGCATACGGCTACACCTTC.

This clonotype was counted many times. This sequence joins TRBV6-1 and TRBJ2-5, with 7 positions matching TRBD2. Trimming at V came to 5 bases and at J to 7 bases, leaving 10 bases not matched to a gene. Germline-derived CDR1 and CDR2 are MNHNS and SASEGT. The CDR3 consists of 14 residues. This CDR3 reads CASSTGPGGGTQYF. CDR3 nucleotide sequence: TGTGCCAGCAGTACGGGTCCGGGGGGAGGGACCCAGTACTTC.

This clonotype showed up many times. V is TRBV27 and J is TRBJ1-1; D gene unclear. The CDR3 sequence is 14 residues long. V lost 2 bases, J lost 2 bases, and 9 bases lay in between. Germline CDR1 and CDR2: MNHEY and SMNVEV (reference sequence). CDR3 bases: TGTGCCAGCAGTTTAACTGAGGACAACACTGAAGCTTTCTTT. Its protein product is CASSLTEDNTEAFF.

V is TRBV6-2 or TRBV6-3 and J is TRBJ1-1; 7 nucleotides line up with TRBD1. The CDR3 contains 16 residues. J was trimmed by 0 bases and V by 6 bases; bases with no gene match: 10. CDR1 and CDR2 from the germline V gene are MNHEY and SVGEGT. In nucleotides, the CDR3 is TGTGCCAGCAGCGCCACTTCGGGACAGCTGAACACTGAAGCTTTCTTT. Its protein product is CASSATSGQLNTEAFF.

This clonotype has a handful of counts. V is TRBV11-2 and J is TRBJ2-5, with D perhaps TRBD2 (5 bases). Germline lookup yields CDR1 SGHAT and CDR2 FQNNGV. The CDR3 has 11 residues. V lost 0 bases and J lost 9, with 5 bases in between. The CDR3 region has the DNA TGTGCCAGCAGCTTAGACGGGGCCCAGTACTTC. This gives the protein CASSLDGAQYF.

This clonotype was detected ten times or more. The J gene is TRBJ1-1, the V gene TRBV6-1; unclear D gene. The CDR3 has 16 residues. Per germline, CDR1 MNHNS and CDR2 SASEGT. Trimming cost V 0 bases and J 0 bases, with 11 bases left between them. The CDR3 region is CASSEARVPVNTEAFF. In nucleotides, the CDR3 is TGTGCCAGCAGTGAAGCGAGGGTCCCCGTGAACACTGAAGCTTTCTTT.

The chain has TRBV20-1 and TRBJ1-6, with TRBD1 as a possible D gene (5 bases). CDR1 and CDR2 (germline): DFQATT, SNEGSKA (reference sequence). CDR3 length: 14 residues. Trimming stripped 5 bases from V and 9 bases from J, with 17 bases between. CDR3 amino acids: CSASVGGVGSPLHF. The CDR3 nucleotides are TGCAGTGCTTCCGTCGGAGGGGTGGGTTCACCCCTCCACTTT.